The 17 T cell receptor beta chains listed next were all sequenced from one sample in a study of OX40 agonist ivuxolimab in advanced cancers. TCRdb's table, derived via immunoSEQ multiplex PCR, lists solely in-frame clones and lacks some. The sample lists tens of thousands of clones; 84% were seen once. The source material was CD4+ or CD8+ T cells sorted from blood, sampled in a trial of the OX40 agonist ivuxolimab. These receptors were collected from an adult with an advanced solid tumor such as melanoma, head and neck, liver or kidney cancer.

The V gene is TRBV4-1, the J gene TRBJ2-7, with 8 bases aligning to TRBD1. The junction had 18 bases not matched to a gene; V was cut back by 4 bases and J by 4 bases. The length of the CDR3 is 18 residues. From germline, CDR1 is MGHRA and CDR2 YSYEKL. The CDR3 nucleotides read TGCGCCAGCAGCCCAGTGGGGGCCTCCGGGACAGGTGAATACGAGCAGTACTTC. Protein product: CASSPVGASGTGEYEQYF.

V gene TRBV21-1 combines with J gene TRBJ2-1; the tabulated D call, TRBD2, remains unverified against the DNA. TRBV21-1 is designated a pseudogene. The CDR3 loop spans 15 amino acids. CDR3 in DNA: TGTGCCAGCAGCAAAACGCGGCTAACTTCGGATGAGCAGTTCTTC. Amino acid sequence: CASSKTRLTSDEQFF.

CDR3 region: CASSFGTSGSGEQFF. The CDR3 DNA follows: TGTGCCAGCAGTTTTGGGACTAGCGGGAGCGGTGAGCAGTTCTTC. The rearrangement joins TRBV2 to TRBJ2-1; 14 bases fit TRBD2. Germline lookup yields CDR1 SNHLY and CDR2 FYNNEI. The V segment lost 5 bases and the J segment 9 bases; nucleotides outside the gene matches: 6. This CDR3 spans 15 amino acids.

CDR3 loop: CAISESTGQDADEQFF. CDR3 in DNA: TGTGCCATCAGTGAGTCGACGGGACAGGACGCTGATGAGCAGTTCTTC. The chain employs TRBV10-3 and TRBJ2-1; the match to TRBD1 covers 8 bases. The germline CDR1 and CDR2 sequences are ENHRY and SYGVKD. The V segment lost 0 bases and the J segment 8 bases; nucleotides outside the gene matches: 9. The length of the CDR3 is 16 residues.

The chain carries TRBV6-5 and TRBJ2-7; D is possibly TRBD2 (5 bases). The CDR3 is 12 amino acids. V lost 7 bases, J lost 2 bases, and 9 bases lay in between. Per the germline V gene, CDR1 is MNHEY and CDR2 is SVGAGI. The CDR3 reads CASTSGTYEQYF. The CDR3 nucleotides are TGTGCCAGCACTTCCGGGACCTACGAGCAGTACTTC.

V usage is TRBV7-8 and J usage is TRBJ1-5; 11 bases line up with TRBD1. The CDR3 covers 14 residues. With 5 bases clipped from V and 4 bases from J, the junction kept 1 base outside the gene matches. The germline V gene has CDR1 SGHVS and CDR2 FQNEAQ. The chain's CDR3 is CASSGTGGNQPQHF. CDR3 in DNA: TGTGCCAGCAGCGGGACAGGGGGAAATCAGCCCCAGCATTTT. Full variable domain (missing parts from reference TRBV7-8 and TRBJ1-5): GAGVSQSPRYKVAKRGQDVALRCDPISGHVSLFWYQQALGQGPEFLTYFQNEAQLDKSGLPSDRFFAERPEGSVSTLKIQRTQQEDSAVYLCASSGTGGNQPQHFGDGTRLSIL.

The CDR3 DNA follows: TGTGCCACCAGCAGAGACAGGGCGGATGACACTGAAGCTTTCTTT. Protein sequence: CATSRDRADDTEAFF. The rearrangement joins TRBV15 to TRBJ1-1, with D possibly matching TRBD1 (5 bases). The ends were cut back, 0 bases at V and 3 bases at J, with 11 bases in the middle. Germline V gives CDR1 LNHNV, CDR2 YYDKDF (reference sequence). This CDR3 is built from 15 residues.

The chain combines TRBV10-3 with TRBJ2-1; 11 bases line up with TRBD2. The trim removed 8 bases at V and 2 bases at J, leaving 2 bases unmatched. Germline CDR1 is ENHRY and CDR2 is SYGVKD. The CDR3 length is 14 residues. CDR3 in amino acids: CAIAGLAAYNEQFF. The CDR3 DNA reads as TGTGCCATCGCGGGACTAGCGGCCTACAATGAGCAGTTCTTC.

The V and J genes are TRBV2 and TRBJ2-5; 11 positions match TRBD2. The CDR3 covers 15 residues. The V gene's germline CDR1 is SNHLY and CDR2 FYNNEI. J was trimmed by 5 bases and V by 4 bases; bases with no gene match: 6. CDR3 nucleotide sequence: TGTGCCAGCAGTGTTAGCGGGGGGGTCGACGAGACCCAGTACTTC. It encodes CASSVSGGVDETQYF.

The CDR3 reads CASSLGASITGELFF. The CDR3 bases are TGTGCCAGCAGCTTAGGGGCTTCGATCACCGGGGAGCTGTTTTTT. The chain uses TRBV7-9 and TRBJ2-2, with unresolved D. The CDR3 is 15 amino acids. Looked up from germline, CDR1 is SEHNR and CDR2 is FQNEAQ (reference sequence). V lost 1 base to trimming and J lost 4 bases, with 10 bases between them. The full variable domain, its missing parts supplied by reference TRBV7-9 and TRBJ2-2, is DTGVSQNPRHKITKRGQNVTFRCDPISEHNRLYWYRQTLGQGPEFLTYFQNEAQLEKSRLLSDRFSAERPKGSFSTLEIQRTEQGDSAMYLCASSLGASITGELFFGEGSRLTVL.

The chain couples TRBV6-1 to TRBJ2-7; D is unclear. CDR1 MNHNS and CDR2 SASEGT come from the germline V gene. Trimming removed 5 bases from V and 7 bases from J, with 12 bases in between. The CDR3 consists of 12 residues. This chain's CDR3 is CASSQIGEEQYF. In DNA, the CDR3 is TGTGCCAGCAGTCAGATTGGTGAAGAGCAGTACTTC.

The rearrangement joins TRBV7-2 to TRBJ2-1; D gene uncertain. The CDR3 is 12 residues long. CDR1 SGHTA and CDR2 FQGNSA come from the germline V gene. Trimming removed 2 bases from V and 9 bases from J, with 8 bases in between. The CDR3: CASSLIRVEQFF. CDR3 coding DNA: TGTGCCAGCAGCTTAATTAGGGTTGAGCAGTTCTTC.

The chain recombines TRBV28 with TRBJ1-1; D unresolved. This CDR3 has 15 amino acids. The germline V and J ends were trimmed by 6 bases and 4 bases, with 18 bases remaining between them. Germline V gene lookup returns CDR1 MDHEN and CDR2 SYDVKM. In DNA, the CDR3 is TGTGCCAGCAGCACCCCTGGTGGGGAGGGCACTGAAGCTTTCTTT. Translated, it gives CASSTPGGEGTEAFF.

The CDR3 spells CASSPPNQGNTDTQYF. CDR3 in DNA: TGTGCCAGCTCACCACCGAACCAGGGGAACACAGATACGCAGTATTTT. This chain links TRBV18 with TRBJ2-3; a possible D gene is TRBD1 (6 bases). V was cut by 0 bases and J by 2 bases, with 12 bases left in between. The CDR3 consists of 16 residues. Germline V gene data show CDR1 as KGHSH and CDR2 as LQKENI.

CDR3 region: CASSPTGTGGGGEKLFF. CDR3 nucleotide sequence: TGTGCCAGCTCACCAACCGGGACAGGGGGCGGAGGTGAAAAACTGTTTTTT. The gene calls are TRBV18 and TRBJ1-4, with TRBD1 matching over 12 bases. This CDR3 is built from 17 residues. Trimming took 2 bases from V and 7 from J; bases not matched to a gene: 8. CDR1 and CDR2 (germline): KGHSH, LQKENI.

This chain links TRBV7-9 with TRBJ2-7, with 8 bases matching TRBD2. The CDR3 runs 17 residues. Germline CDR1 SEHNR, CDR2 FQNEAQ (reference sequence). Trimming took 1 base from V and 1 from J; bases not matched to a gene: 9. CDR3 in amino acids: CASSLVGGLAGSYEQYF. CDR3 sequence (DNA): TGTGCCAGCAGCTTAGTTGGAGGCCTAGCGGGTTCCTACGAGCAGTACTTC.

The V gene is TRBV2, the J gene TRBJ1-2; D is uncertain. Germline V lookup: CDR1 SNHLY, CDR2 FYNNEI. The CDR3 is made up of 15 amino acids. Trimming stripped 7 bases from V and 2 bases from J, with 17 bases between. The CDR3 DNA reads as TGTGCCAGCACCGGGGTGGTTAGTGGGAACTATGGCTACACCTTC. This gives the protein CASTGVVSGNYGYTF.